Each of the 18 T cell receptor beta chains below was sequenced from the same sample in a study of CD8+ T cells in alopecia areata. Sequencing templates came from extracted RNA that was reverse transcribed into cDNA. Generated by immunoSEQ multiplex PCR, the TCRdb table keeps only in-frame clones and is missing some. Here the sample spans 200,000 to 250,000 clones, 66% being singletons. Treatment here: oral pan-JAK inhibitor, 5-10 mg twice daily. The specimen was CD4+ T cells sorted from blood, collected between weeks 43 and 45, from a patient treated with tofacitinib. Every receptor here comes from a human donor with alopecia areata.

This clone came up a few times. This chain links TRBV10-2 with TRBJ1-6, with D unclear. From germline, CDR1 is WSHSY and CDR2 SAAADI. V lost 10 bases and J 5 bases, leaving 9 bases between the germline ends. There are 12 residues in the CDR3. The CDR3 sequence is CATSGDNSPLHF. The CDR3, as DNA: TGCGCCACCAGCGGGGATAATTCACCCCTCCACTTT.

The CDR3 DNA sequence: TGCGCCAGCAGCCACAGGACTAGCGTGGATGAGCAGTTCTTC. Translated, it gives CASSHRTSVDEQFF. The V gene is TRBV4-3, the J gene TRBJ2-1, with 9 bases aligning to TRBD2. The CDR3 is 14 amino acids. V shed 3 bases and J 8 bases; nucleotides not matched to a gene: 5. Germline V gene lookup returns CDR1 LGHNA and CDR2 YSLEER.

This clone was seen a handful of times. Within the sample, other DNA sequences also encode this same CDR3. The rearrangement joins TRBV20-1 to TRBJ2-5; D ambiguous. This CDR3 has 10 residues. Germline V gene data show CDR1 as DFQATT and CDR2 as SNEGSKA (reference sequence). The V end was cut by 5 bases, the J end by 2 bases, with 3 bases between. In DNA, the CDR3 is TGCAGTGCTGGGCAAGAGACCCAGTACTTC. It encodes CSAGQETQYF.

J is TRBJ2-7 and V is TRBV7-2, with 9 positions matching TRBD1. V lost 5 bases and J lost 2; bases outside the gene matches: 4. CDR1 is SGHTA, CDR2 FQGNSA, per germline. CDR3 size: 14 residues. Here the CDR3 DNA reads TGTGCCAGCAGCCTGGACAGGGGACCCTACGAGCAGTACTTC. Its translation: CASSLDRGPYEQYF.

The chain couples TRBV5-5 to TRBJ1-2; D gene uncertain. Looked up from germline, CDR1 is SGHKS and CDR2 is YYEKEE (reference sequence). The germline V and J ends were trimmed by 2 bases and 7 bases, with 6 bases remaining between them. The CDR3 covers 11 residues. In DNA form, the CDR3 reads TGTGCCAGCAGCTTAGACGTTGGCTACACCTTC. Its protein is CASSLDVGYTF.

This clone was seen a few times. V and J are TRBV29-1 and TRBJ2-3, with D possibly matching TRBD2 (6 bases). CDR1 and CDR2 from the germline V gene are SQVTM and ANQGSEA. This CDR3 contains 14 residues. Trimming left V 5 bases short and J 0 bases short, with 12 bases between. CDR3 region: CSVPQAGSTDTQYF. As DNA, the CDR3 is TGCAGCGTTCCCCAGGCGGGGAGCACAGATACGCAGTATTTT.

This chain connects TRBV7-2 to TRBJ1-6, with 8 bases aligning to TRBD1. Trimming cost V 2 bases and J 7 bases; bases outside gene matches: 4. Germline loops: CDR1 SGHTA, CDR2 FQGNSA. The CDR3 is 15 residues long. CDR3 sequence (DNA): TGTGCCAGCAGCTTACTGAGGACAGGGAATTCACCCCTCCACTTT. Protein sequence: CASSLLRTGNSPLHF.

This clone was detected ten times or more. This chain joins TRBV7-3 and TRBJ2-2; D perhaps matches TRBD1 (6 bases). Trimming took 6 bases from V and 0 from J, leaving 14 bases between them. The CDR3 sequence is 16 residues long. Germline-derived CDR1 and CDR2 are SGHTA and FQGTGA. CDR3 sequence: CASRQGGVTNTGELFF. The CDR3 DNA reads TGTGCCAGCAGACAGGGTGGGGTCACGAACACCGGGGAGCTGTTTTTT.

The rearrangement joins TRBV30 to TRBJ1-5; D may be TRBD1 (5 bases). Trimming stripped 4 bases from V and 4 bases from J, with 17 bases between. The CDR3 consists of 15 residues. The germline gives CDR1 GTSNPN, CDR2 SVGIG (reference sequence). In DNA, the CDR3 is TGTGCCTGGAACTCCCCCGGGACCGCGAATCAGCCCCAGCATTTT. It yields the protein CAWNSPGTANQPQHF.

V and J are TRBV27 and TRBJ2-7; TRBD2 agrees at 9 bases. J lost 6 bases, V lost 3 bases, and 0 bases had no gene match. The CDR3 contains 12 residues. The germline CDR1 and CDR2 sequences are MNHEY and SMNVEV (reference sequence). The CDR3 DNA reads as TGTGCCAGCAGTTTGCGGGGGGGCGAGCAGTACTTC. Protein: CASSLRGGEQYF.

The chain links TRBV29-1 to TRBJ1-2; TRBD1 agrees at 8 bases. Germline CDR1 is SQVTM and CDR2 is ANQGSEA. V gave up 2 bases and J gave up 5 bases; unmatched junction bases: 10. This CDR3 spans 15 amino acids. Here the CDR3 DNA reads TGCAGCGTTGAAACGACAGGGGAGGTATTGTATGGCTACACCTTC. Its protein product is CSVETTGEVLYGYTF.

The genes are TRBV6-6 and TRBJ1-1; no clear D. The CDR3 has 14 residues. The V end was cut by 7 bases, the J end by 2 bases, with 14 bases between. Germline CDR1 MNHNY, CDR2 SVGAGI (reference sequence). DNA for the CDR3: TGTGCCAGCACCACGGCAGCGATTAACACTGAAGCTTTCTTT. Its translation: CASTTAAINTEAFF.

The chain links TRBV30 to TRBJ1-1; TRBD1 aligns across 9 bases. V lost 7 bases to trimming and J lost 4 bases; unmatched junction nucleotides: 7. The CDR3 consists of 13 residues. From germline, CDR1 is GTSNPN and CDR2 SVGIG (reference sequence). CDR3 in amino acids: CASMGQGSTEAFF. CDR3 sequence (DNA): TGTGCCTCCATGGGACAGGGCAGCACTGAAGCTTTCTTT.

This chain uses TRBV29-1 with TRBJ2-5; 7 nucleotides line up with TRBD2. The V gene's germline CDR1 is SQVTM and CDR2 ANQGSEA. Unmatched junction bases numbered 15, after V lost 7 bases and J lost 4 bases. The CDR3 is 15 amino acids. CDR3: CSGGELALLGETQYF. In DNA form, the CDR3 reads TGCAGCGGGGGGGAACTAGCGTTGTTGGGAGAGACCCAGTACTTC.

V usage is TRBV6-1 and J usage is TRBJ2-1, with 10 bases identical to TRBD1. Germline V gives CDR1 MNHNS, CDR2 SASEGT. This CDR3 contains 15 residues. V shed 6 bases and J 4 bases; nucleotides not matched to a gene: 6. The CDR3 region has the DNA TGTGCCAGCAGGGGGGACAGGGGATTATACAATGAGCAGTTCTTC. Its translation: CASRGDRGLYNEQFF.

About this clone itself: Additional DNA sequences in this sample encode the identical CDR3. This chain connects TRBV29-1 to TRBJ1-1, with a tentative D call TRBD1 (5 bases). Trimming cost V 7 bases and J 0 bases, with 15 bases left between them. CDR1 and CDR2 from the germline V gene are SQVTM and ANQGSEA. The CDR3 runs 14 residues. CDR3 sequence reads: CSGGTGTVNTEAFF. As DNA, the CDR3 is TGCAGCGGCGGAACCGGGACGGTGAACACTGAAGCTTTCTTT. Based on the CDR3 plus reference TRBV29-1 and TRBJ1-1, the full variable domain is SAVISQKPSRDICQRGTSLTIQCQVDSQVTMMFWYRQQPGQSLTLIATANQGSEATYESGFVIDKFPISRPNLTFSTLTVSNMSPEDSSIYLCSGGTGTVNTEAFFGQGTRLTVV.

The chain couples TRBV15 to TRBJ1-2; D perhaps matches TRBD1 (6 bases). With 0 bases removed from V and 2 bases from J, the gap between germline ends came to 10 bases. CDR3 length: 15 amino acids. Germline V gene lookup returns CDR1 LNHNV and CDR2 YYDKDF (reference sequence). CDR3 sequence (DNA): TGTGCCACCAGCAGAGATGCCCAGGGGAACTATGGCTACACCTTC. It encodes CATSRDAQGNYGYTF.

V usage is TRBV7-2 and J usage is TRBJ1-4; no firm D call. The CDR3 consists of 13 residues. Looked up from germline, CDR1 is SGHTA and CDR2 is FQGNSA. V was clipped by 8 bases and J by 4 bases, with 11 bases between them. CDR3 sequence (DNA): TGTGCCAGCGCTACAACCATTAATGAAAAACTGTTTTTT. Translation gives CASATTINEKLFF.